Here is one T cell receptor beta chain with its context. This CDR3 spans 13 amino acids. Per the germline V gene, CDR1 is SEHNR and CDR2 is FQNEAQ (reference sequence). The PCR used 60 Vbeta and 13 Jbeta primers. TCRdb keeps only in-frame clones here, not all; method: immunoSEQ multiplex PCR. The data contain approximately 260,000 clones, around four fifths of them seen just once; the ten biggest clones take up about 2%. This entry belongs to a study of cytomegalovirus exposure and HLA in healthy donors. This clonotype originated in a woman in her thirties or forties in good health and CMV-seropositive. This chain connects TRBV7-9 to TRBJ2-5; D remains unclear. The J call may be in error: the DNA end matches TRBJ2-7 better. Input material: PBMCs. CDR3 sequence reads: CASSLAVNHEQYF. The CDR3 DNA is TGTGCCAGCAGCTTAGCGGTTAACCACGAGCAGTACTTC.